The present T cell receptor (beta chain) was sequenced within a study of cytomegalovirus exposure and HLA in healthy donors. The study, taken as a whole, reports: First-cohort TCR clusters were later found to tend to co-occur in the 120 or so validation repertoires. Reported performance of the classifier showed diagnosis of cytomegalovirus status with high specificity and sensitivity. Cytomegalovirus association was listed for approximately 150 TCR beta chains.

Germline lookup yields CDR1 SNHLY and CDR2 FYNNEI. This CDR3 contains 16 residues. V lost 5 bases to trimming and J lost 0 bases, with 11 bases between them. The assay was immunoSEQ multiplex PCR, and TCRdb's table has in-frame clones only and misses some. Of roughly 330,000 clones detected, about nine tenths appear once; the ten largest clones hold over 1%. This clone was recorded once. Its antigen is as yet unknown. Among the 110 or so subjects of the validation cohort, separate from the approximately 660-subject first cohort, were the donors. Sequenced sample: PBMCs. The TCR originated in a woman in her twenties or thirties in good health and CMV-seropositive. The chain combines TRBV2 with TRBJ2-6; the D is unclear. CDR3 region: CASSFRTVSGANVLTF. For the CDR3, the DNA is TGTGCCAGCAGTTTCCGGACGGTCTCTGGGGCCAACGTCCTGACTTTC.